The T cell receptor beta chain under discussion was sequenced for a study of T cells in Graves' hyperthyroidism and ophthalmopathy. Overall study: Peripheral blood specimens were obtained at initial diagnosis, prior to any treatment.

Study outcomes and limitations: Blood samples included most of the expanded thyroid clonotypes exceeding 0.001. Model output signaled ophthalmopathy a median approximately 6 months ahead of onset.

At least ten counts were recorded for this clonotype. The antigen is unknown. Exclusion criteria comprised uncontrolled infection, other autoimmune disease, pregnancy or lactation. The CDR3 covers 11 residues. The germline V and J ends were trimmed by 6 bases and 5 bases, with 5 bases remaining between them. It was RNA transcripts that yielded the amplified TCR beta CDR3 regions. An initial round of RT-PCR targeting the TCR CDR3 relied on the HTBI primer set. TCRdb reprocessed the multiplex PCR reads via MiXCR and lists one record per CDR3 protein. The top ten hold more than 5% of the sample, which has a few hundred thousand distinct CDR3 sequences, around 13% seen once.

The sample taken for sequencing was blood. The TCR comes from a woman younger than 45 with Graves' hyperthyroidism that later progressed to Graves' ophthalmopathy. The chain has TRBV12-3 or TRBV12-4 and TRBJ1-5; D unclear. The CDR3 DNA is TGTGCCAGCAGCCAAGATCAGCCCCAGCATTTT. Its translation is CASSQDQPQHF.